The 29 T cell receptor beta chains presented below share a single source sample, sequenced in a study of blood T cell repertoires in COVID-19. Sequencing used immunoSEQ multiplex PCR; TCRdb keeps in-frame clones, though not all of them. The table has 390,000 or so clones, approximately 90% seen once. The sequenced sample consisted of peripheral blood. The receptor source for this set is a woman in her 30s with active or convalescent COVID-19.

The chain uses TRBV13 and TRBJ1-1, with a tentative D call TRBD1 (5 bases). Germline lookup yields CDR1 PRHDT and CDR2 FYEKMQ (reference sequence). V was shortened by 5 bases and J by 6 bases, with 13 bases between the two germline ends. The length of the CDR3 is 13 residues. The CDR3 is CASSRIGQAEAFF. The CDR3 bases are TGTGCCAGCAGCCGCATCGGACAAGCTGAAGCTTTCTTT.

This clone was observed a few times. This chain uses TRBV19 with TRBJ1-5; 9 bases are a match to TRBD1. In germline, CDR1 is LNHDA, CDR2 SQIVND (reference sequence). The CDR3 covers 16 residues. Trimming at V came to 4 bases and at J to 1 base, leaving 5 bases not matched to a gene. CDR3 amino acids: CASSNPQGASNQPQHF. CDR3 DNA sequence: TGTGCCAGTAGTAATCCACAGGGGGCCAGCAATCAGCCCCAGCATTTT.

This chain uses TRBV18 with TRBJ1-3; tentative D call: TRBD1 (5 bases). The CDR3 is 15 residues long. V gave up 2 bases and J gave up 0 bases, with 8 bases separating them. Germline-derived CDR1 and CDR2 are KGHSH and LQKENI. The CDR3 sequence: CASSPDSSSGNTIYF. In nucleotides, the CDR3 is TGTGCCAGCTCACCAGACAGCTCCTCTGGAAACACCATATATTTT.

The genes are TRBV7-6 and TRBJ2-3, with D possibly matching TRBD1 (5 bases). The CDR3 sequence is 16 residues long. Trimming took 5 bases from V and 3 from J, leaving 18 bases between them. Germline V gene sequence: CDR1 SGHVS, CDR2 FNYEAQ. CDR3 sequence: CASSVSLSDNTDTQYF. The CDR3 DNA reads as TGTGCCAGCAGCGTTAGCTTATCGGACAATACAGATACGCAGTATTTT.

The V and J genes are TRBV2 and TRBJ1-5; D is unclear. CDR3 size: 14 residues. Germline lookup yields CDR1 SNHLY and CDR2 FYNNEI. V lost 8 bases, J lost 0 bases, and 11 bases lay in between. As DNA, the CDR3 is TGTGCCAGCCATGAGACATATAGCAATCAGCCCCAGCATTTT. Its translation: CASHETYSNQPQHF. The whole variable domain, filled in from reference TRBV2 and TRBJ1-5, reads EPEVTQTPSHQVTQMGQEVILRCVPISNHLYFYWYRQILGQKVEFLVSFYNNEISEKSEIFDDQFSVERPDGSNFTLKIRSTKLEDSAMYFCASHETYSNQPQHFGDGTRLSIL.

V and J are TRBV7-9 and TRBJ2-2, with 13 bases that match TRBD2. Looked up from germline, CDR1 is SEHNR and CDR2 is FQNEAQ (reference sequence). J was trimmed by 3 bases and V by 5 bases; bases with no gene match: 12. This CDR3 contains 19 residues. The CDR3 nucleotides read TGTGCCAGCAGCCACAGGACTAGCGGGAGTTATCGGTACACCGGGGAGCTGTTTTTT. As protein: CASSHRTSGSYRYTGELFF.

The rearrangement joins TRBV7-7 to TRBJ1-1; TRBD1 matches at 9 bases. The length of the CDR3 is 15 residues. Per germline, CDR1 SSHAT and CDR2 FNYEAQ (reference sequence). The V segment lost 4 bases and the J segment 3 bases; nucleotides outside the gene matches: 6. The CDR3 DNA follows: TGTGCCAGCAGCTCGATGAACAGGGGGCACACTGAAGCTTTCTTT. This encodes CASSSMNRGHTEAFF.

The CDR3 DNA reads TGTGCCAGTAAACCGGGACAGGAATTTTTTAGCCCCTACGAGCAGTACTTC. It specifies CASKPGQEFFSPYEQYF. V gene TRBV27 combines with J gene TRBJ2-7, with 8 bases fitting TRBD1. Germline V gene lookup returns CDR1 MNHEY and CDR2 SMNVEV (reference sequence). The V and J ends lost 9 bases and 2 bases, in that order; junction bases with no gene match: 18. The CDR3 sequence is 17 residues long.

The J gene is TRBJ2-3, the V gene TRBV5-6; 9 bases match TRBD1. Germline V gene data show CDR1 as SGHDT and CDR2 as YYEEEE. The CDR3 covers 17 residues. J was trimmed by 2 bases and V by 4 bases; bases with no gene match: 11. The chain's CDR3 is CASSRTRDRVVTDTQYF. The CDR3 DNA reads TGTGCCAGCAGCCGAACCCGGGACAGGGTCGTCACAGATACGCAGTATTTT.

The rearrangement uses TRBV6-1 and TRBJ1-4, with D possibly TRBD1 on 5 matching bases. The V gene's germline CDR1 is MNHNS and CDR2 SASEGT. The CDR3 is made up of 17 amino acids. With 2 bases removed from V and 10 bases from J, the gap between germline ends came to 23 bases. The CDR3 nucleotides are TGTGCCAGCAGTGAACAGGGCAGGGCGGGAGCGTCGGGAAAACTGTTTTTT. Encoded protein: CASSEQGRAGASGKLFF.

The chain has TRBV3-1 (or the pseudogene TRBV3-2) and TRBJ1-3; 7 bases fit TRBD1. The CDR3 covers 16 residues. The V gene's germline CDR1 is LGHDT and CDR2 YNNKEL (reference sequence). J lost 4 bases, V lost 2 bases, and 8 bases had no gene match. Here the CDR3 DNA reads TGTGCCAGCAGCCAACGCGAGGGGGCCCGCGGAAACACCATATATTTT. It codes for CASSQREGARGNTIYF.

The chain carries TRBV4-2 and TRBJ1-2; a possible D gene is TRBD1 (5 bases). V was shortened by 1 base and J by 4 bases, with 13 bases between the two germline ends. This CDR3 has 15 amino acids. The germline V gene has CDR1 LGHNA and CDR2 YNFKEQ. The chain's CDR3 is CASSQGGREGYGYTF. In DNA form, the CDR3 reads TGTGCCAGCAGCCAAGGGGGGAGGGAGGGCTATGGCTACACCTTC.

This chain uses TRBV19 with TRBJ1-5, with a tentative D call TRBD1 (5 bases). V dropped 5 bases and J dropped 6 bases, with 14 bases sitting between them. The CDR3 runs 14 residues. Germline-derived CDR1 and CDR2 are LNHDA and SQIVND (reference sequence). The CDR3 protein is CASSGTVGSQPQHF. The CDR3 region has the DNA TGTGCCAGTAGTGGGACTGTCGGGAGTCAGCCCCAGCATTTT.

The chain combines TRBV5-8 with TRBJ2-1, with 7 bases fitting TRBD1. Germline V CDR1 and CDR2: SGHTS, YDEGEE. The CDR3 has 14 amino acids. V lost 4 bases and J lost 0; bases outside the gene matches: 1. CDR3 coding DNA: TGTGCCAGCAGCCACAGGGGCTCCTACAATGAGCAGTTCTTC. It codes for CASSHRGSYNEQFF.

This chain joins TRBV7-7 and TRBJ2-3; the match to TRBD2 covers 7 bases. CDR3 length: 14 amino acids. Germline loops: CDR1 SSHAT, CDR2 FNYEAQ (reference sequence). Trimming cost V 5 bases and J 4 bases; bases outside gene matches: 6. CDR3: CASSAGRGSDTQYF. The CDR3 DNA is TGTGCCAGCAGCGCAGGGAGGGGTTCAGATACGCAGTATTTT. The entire variable domain, with the rest obtained from reference TRBV7-7 and TRBJ2-3, is as follows: GAGVSQSPRYKVTKRGQDVTLRCDPISSHATLYWYQQALGQGPEFLTYFNYEAQPDKSGLPSDRFSAERPEGSISTLTIQRTEQRDSAMYRCASSAGRGSDTQYFGPGTRLTVL.

This clone was seen only once. The J gene is TRBJ1-2, the V gene TRBV19; 8 bases agree with TRBD1. This CDR3 is 13 amino acids long. Trimming cost V 8 bases and J 5 bases; bases outside gene matches: 7. Germline loops: CDR1 LNHDA, CDR2 SQIVND (reference sequence). In DNA form, the CDR3 reads TGTGCCAGTGGACAGGGAATTGGGTATGGCTACACCTTC. It yields the protein CASGQGIGYGYTF. Based on the CDR3 plus reference TRBV19 and TRBJ1-2, the full variable domain is DGGITQSPKYLFRKEGQNVTLSCEQNLNHDAMYWYRQDPGQGLRLIYYSQIVNDFQKGDIAEGYSVSREKKESFPLTVTSAQKNPTAFYLCASGQGIGYGYTFGSGTRLTVV.

The V gene is TRBV4-2, the J gene TRBJ2-2; 7 nucleotides align to TRBD1. CDR3 size: 15 residues. V shed 3 bases and J 5 bases; nucleotides not matched to a gene: 6. Germline V gene lookup returns CDR1 LGHNA and CDR2 YNFKEQ. The CDR3 bases are TGTGCCAGCAGCCATCCCAGACAGGGAACCGGGGAGCTGTTTTTT. Translated, it gives CASSHPRQGTGELFF.

This chain uses TRBV6-5 with TRBJ1-2; D remains unclear. The CDR3 consists of 13 residues. The germline gives CDR1 MNHEY, CDR2 SVGAGI. The ends were cut back, 5 bases at V and 2 bases at J, with 9 bases in the middle. CDR3 coding DNA: TGTGCCAGCAGTCTCAACAGCAACTATGGCTACACCTTC. Translating gives CASSLNSNYGYTF.

The chain is built from TRBV5-1 and TRBJ1-1, with 8 nucleotides matching TRBD1. CDR3 length: 14 residues. Losses at the gene ends were 4 bases for V and 1 base for J; bases not matched to a gene: 3. Germline CDR1 and CDR2: SGHRS and YFSETQ. The CDR3 is CASSIGTGNTEAFF. The CDR3 DNA follows: TGCGCCAGCAGCATCGGGACAGGGAACACTGAAGCTTTCTTT. Based on the CDR3 plus reference TRBV5-1 and TRBJ1-1, the full variable domain is KAGVTQTPRYLIKTRGQQVTLSCSPISGHRSVSWYQQTPGQGLQFLFEYFSETQRNKGNFPGRFSGRQFSNSRSEMNVSTLELGDSALYLCASSIGTGNTEAFFGQGTRLTVV.

V usage is TRBV10-3 and J usage is TRBJ1-1; 7 positions match TRBD1. J was trimmed by 3 bases and V by 3 bases; bases with no gene match: 1. This CDR3 contains 13 residues. CDR1 is ENHRY and CDR2 is SYGVKD in the germline V gene. The CDR3 nucleotides read TGTGCCATCAGTGACAGGGGGGACACTGAAGCTTTCTTT. Amino acids: CAISDRGDTEAFF.

The chain is built from TRBV5-6 and TRBJ1-2; D gene unclear. This CDR3 has 14 residues. The germline V gene encodes CDR1 SGHDT and CDR2 YYEEEE. Trimming shortened V by 3 bases and J by 6 bases, and 15 bases separated the two germline ends. The CDR3 DNA is TGTGCCAGCAGCTCCCCCTCGGTGGGCAATGGCTACACCTTC. Translation: CASSSPSVGNGYTF.

This chain links TRBV19 with TRBJ1-1; TRBD1 agrees at 7 bases. This CDR3 is built from 16 residues. Germline assignment: CDR1 LNHDA and CDR2 SQIVND (reference sequence). With V trimmed by 3 bases and J by 0 bases, 7 bases remained unmatched. The CDR3 DNA follows: TGTGCCAGTAGTATGTGGGACAGCAAAATGAACACTGAAGCTTTCTTT. This sequence encodes CASSMWDSKMNTEAFF.

The V and J genes are TRBV4-1 and TRBJ1-5; D unclear. The CDR3 totals 15 residues. The germline V gene has CDR1 MGHRA and CDR2 YSYEKL. V lost 0 bases to trimming and J lost 5 bases, with 11 bases between them. CDR3 DNA sequence: TGCGCCAGCAGCCAAGATGACGAGGGTCATCAGCCCCAGCATTTT. It specifies CASSQDDEGHQPQHF.

V and J are TRBV28 and TRBJ2-7, with 8 bases lining up with TRBD1. This CDR3 has 15 residues. CDR1 is MDHEN, CDR2 SYDVKM, per germline. V trimming: 2 bases; J trimming: 0 bases; junction bases outside the gene matches: 3. The CDR3 sequence is CASSLAGQASYEQYF. For the CDR3, the DNA is TGTGCCAGCAGTTTAGCGGGACAGGCCTCCTACGAGCAGTACTTC.

This clone was seen only a few times. The V and J genes are TRBV30 and TRBJ2-7, with TRBD1 matching over 7 bases. This CDR3 spans 15 amino acids. Per the germline V gene, CDR1 is GTSNPN and CDR2 is SVGIG (reference sequence). Trimming cost V 4 bases and J 0 bases; bases outside gene matches: 9. For the CDR3, the DNA is TGTGCCTGGATCACCCCGGGACAGAGCTCCTACGAGCAGTACTTC. It translates to CAWITPGQSSYEQYF.

This sequence joins TRBV13 and TRBJ2-3; TRBD2 agrees at 8 bases. The J segment lost 3 bases and the V segment lost 1 base, leaving 6 bases of the junction unmatched. Germline V gene data show CDR1 as PRHDT and CDR2 as FYEKMQ (reference sequence). The CDR3 runs 16 residues. The CDR3 loop reads CASSLAGLAMTDTQYF. The DNA for the CDR3 is TGTGCCAGCAGCTTAGCCGGACTAGCCATGACAGATACGCAGTATTTT.

The chain uses TRBV5-1 and TRBJ1-1; TRBD1 matches at 7 bases. With 4 bases clipped from V and 4 bases from J, the junction kept 4 bases outside the gene matches. The CDR3 has 13 amino acids. The germline CDR1 and CDR2 sequences are SGHRS and YFSETQ. The CDR3 region has the DNA TGCGCCAGCAGCCCGGAGGGGGCCACTGAAGCTTTCTTT. This gives the protein CASSPEGATEAFF.

This clone was counted a few times. This chain connects TRBV12-3 or TRBV12-4 to TRBJ1-1; D is unclear. V shed 6 bases and J shed 1 base, with 9 bases lying between them. This CDR3 spans 13 amino acids. The CDR3 DNA reads as TGTGCCAGCAGGGGCGATGGGAACACTGAAGCTTTCTTT. Amino acids: CASRGDGNTEAFF.

The V gene is TRBV6-1, the J gene TRBJ2-7, with a tentative D call TRBD1 (5 bases). The V gene lost 1 base and the J gene lost 2 bases, with 6 bases spanning the gap. CDR1 is MNHNS, CDR2 SASEGT, per germline. The CDR3 loop spans 13 amino acids. CDR3 sequence: CASSEGGPYEQYF. The CDR3 DNA reads TGTGCCAGCAGTGAAGGGGGCCCCTACGAGCAGTACTTC.